The rows below give T cell receptor beta chains drawn from one sample of a study of blood T cell repertoires in COVID-19. This table comes from immunoSEQ multiplex PCR, and its TCRdb copy is limited to in-frame clones, with some not included. Among about 250,000 clones listed, roughly 91% were seen once. Source material: PBMCs or T cells enriched from blood (not recorded which). These receptors originate from a middle-aged man who had recovered from COVID-19. The CDR3 runs from the conserved cysteine through the conserved F or W. A D gene is named only where the DNA matches it firmly. Where a row states a size, it is once, few, many or the class of an expanded clone; other rows omit it.

cdr3_aa | cdr3_nt | v_call | cdr3_length | d_call | j_call | clone_size
CASSFSRGQTKNIQYF | TGTGCCAGCAGCTTTTCCAGGGGACAGACTAAAAACATTCAGTACTTC | TRBV7-8 | 16 | TRBD1 | TRBJ2-4 | .
CASSQGWMGQTKNIQYF | TGTGCCAGCAGCCAAGGTTGGATGGGACAGACTAAAAACATTCAGTACTTC | TRBV14 | 17 | TRBD1 | TRBJ2-4 | .
CASRNHRGYQETQYF | TGTGCCAGCAGGAATCATCGGGGGTACCAAGAGACCCAGTACTTC | TRBV21-1 | 15 | . | TRBJ2-5 | few
CASSSGQGNTGELFF | TGTGCCAGCTCATCCGGACAGGGGAACACCGGGGAGCTGTTTTTT | TRBV18 | 15 | TRBD1 | TRBJ2-2 | .
CASSVAVGEYEQFF | TGTGCCAGCAGCGTAGCGGTAGGGGAATATGAGCAGTTCTTC | TRBV9 | 14 | . | TRBJ2-1 | .
CATSDAGTSSYEQYF | TGTGCCACCAGTGATGCCGGGACTAGTTCCTACGAGCAGTACTTC | TRBV24-1 | 15 | TRBD2 | TRBJ2-7 | .
CASSHRTSGVIYEQYF | TGTGCCAGCAGTCATAGGACTAGCGGGGTGATCTACGAGCAGTACTTC | TRBV6-2/TRBV6-3 | 16 | TRBD2 | TRBJ2-7 | .
CATSDTRGSSYNEQFF | TGTGCCACCAGTGATACGCGGGGGAGCTCCTACAATGAGCAGTTCTTC | TRBV24-1 | 16 | TRBD2 | TRBJ2-1 | .
CASSLVGLSLNTEAFF | TGCGCCAGCAGCTTGGTGGGGCTAAGCCTAAACACTGAAGCTTTCTTT | TRBV5-1 | 16 | . | TRBJ1-1 | .
CASSLGQEQETQYF | TGTGCCAGCTCACTAGGACAGGAACAAGAGACCCAGTACTTC | TRBV18 | 14 | TRBD1 | TRBJ2-5 | .
CASSLTTGERTEAFF | TGTGCCAGCAGCCTGACCACGGGGGAGAGGACTGAAGCTTTCTTT | TRBV9 | 15 | . | TRBJ1-1 | .
CASSPARKGSNYGYTF | TGTGCCAGCAGCCCCGCTCGAAAGGGGTCTAACTATGGCTACACCTTC | TRBV6-2/TRBV6-3 | 16 | . | TRBJ1-2 | .
CASRLAGGIKEQFF | TGTGCCAGCAGACTAGCGGGAGGGATTAAGGAGCAGTTCTTC | TRBV6-5 | 14 | TRBD2 | TRBJ2-1 | .
CASSQVTGTGGYSNQPQHF | TGTGCCAGCAGCCAAGTGACCGGGACAGGGGGGTATAGCAATCAGCCCCAGCATTTT | TRBV4-2 | 19 | TRBD1 | TRBJ1-5 | .
CASSLAPVEAFF | TGTGCCAGCAGTTTAGCGCCAGTTGAAGCTTTCTTT | TRBV12-3/TRBV12-4 | 12 | . | TRBJ1-1 | .
CASSQTGTAAYEQYF | TGCGCCAGCAGCCAGACCGGGACAGCCGCCTACGAGCAGTACTTC | TRBV4-1 | 15 | TRBD1 | TRBJ2-7 | .
CASRETRQRNTEAFF | TGCGCCAGCAGGGAAACTCGACAAAGAAACACTGAAGCTTTCTTT | TRBV10-2 | 15 | . | TRBJ1-1 | .
CASSSTGLAKNIQYF | TGTGCCAGCAGTTCGACAGGGCTAGCCAAAAACATTCAGTACTTC | TRBV27 | 15 | TRBD1 | TRBJ2-4 | .
CSVLTGVITEAFF | TGCAGCGTCCTAACAGGGGTGATCACTGAAGCTTTCTTT | TRBV29-1 | 13 | TRBD1 | TRBJ1-1 | .
CASSLDWGPAYEQYF | TGCGCCAGCAGCTTGGATTGGGGCCCTGCCTACGAGCAGTACTTC | TRBV5-1 | 15 | . | TRBJ2-7 | .
CASGSRLDFSYNEQFF | TGTGCTAGTGGTTCCCGACTGGATTTTTCCTACAATGAGCAGTTCTTC | TRBV12-5 | 16 | . | TRBJ2-1 | .
CASSYVDRGQGYTF | TGTGCCAGCAGTTACGTAGACAGGGGGCAGGGCTACACCTTC | TRBV6-6 | 14 | TRBD1 | TRBJ1-2 | .
CASSAIGYQGGETQYF | TGTGCCAGCAGCGCCATCGGGTATCAAGGAGGGGAGACCCAGTACTTC | TRBV9 | 16 | . | TRBJ2-5 | .
CASSPQRHQPQHF | TGTGCCAGCAGTCCACAGCGGCATCAGCCCCAGCATTTT | TRBV12-3/TRBV12-4 | 13 | . | TRBJ1-5 | few
CASSTTGTGGLEQYF | TGTGCCAGCAGCACAACCGGGACAGGGGGCCTCGAGCAGTACTTC | TRBV7-6 | 15 | TRBD1 | TRBJ2-7 | .
CASSVAGGLSGDTQYF | TGTGCCAGCAGCGTAGCCGGGGGACTTAGTGGAGATACGCAGTATTTT | TRBV9 | 16 | . | TRBJ2-3 | .
CASSPAGPAETQYF | TGTGCCAGCAGCCCTGCGGGGCCAGCAGAGACCCAGTACTTC | TRBV9 | 14 | . | TRBJ2-5 | few
CASRSGTLNTGELFF | TGTGCCAGCAGAAGCGGGACTCTTAACACCGGGGAGCTGTTTTTT | TRBV5-6 | 15 | TRBD2 | TRBJ2-2 | .
CASSFPSPSSYEQYF | TGTGCCAGCAGCTTTCCCTCACCGAGCTCCTACGAGCAGTACTTC | TRBV13 | 15 | . | TRBJ2-7 | .
CASSLSRGTEAFF | TGTGCCAGCAGTTTATCCAGGGGCACTGAAGCTTTCTTT | TRBV12-3/TRBV12-4 | 13 | . | TRBJ1-1 | few
CASSVGSGTEAFF | TGTGCCAGCAGCGTAGGCTCGGGCACTGAAGCTTTCTTT | TRBV9 | 13 | . | TRBJ1-1 | medium-sized
CASSVGPSAYNEQFF | TGTGCCAGCAGCGTAGGGCCTAGCGCCTACAATGAGCAGTTCTTC | TRBV9 | 15 | . | TRBJ2-1 | .
CASSLDRQETQYF | TGTGCCAGCAGCTTGGACAGACAAGAGACCCAGTACTTC | TRBV5-4 | 13 | . | TRBJ2-5 | .
CASSPWMGGLNEKLFF | TGTGCCAGCAGCCCATGGATGGGGGGGTTGAATGAAAAACTGTTTTTT | TRBV9 | 16 | . | TRBJ1-4 | .
CASSLTVPGGGTDTQYF | TGTGCCAGCAGCTTAACTGTTCCTGGCGGGGGCACAGATACGCAGTATTTT | TRBV7-3 | 17 | . | TRBJ2-3 | .
CASSTTSGSGAQYF | TGCGCCAGCAGCACGACTAGCGGCTCTGGAGCCCAGTACTTC | TRBV5-1 | 14 | TRBD2 | TRBJ2-5 | .
CASRSPPYEQYF | TGTGCCAGCAGAAGCCCTCCCTACGAGCAGTACTTC | TRBV6-5 | 12 | . | TRBJ2-7 | once
CASSRGQGAGEQYF | TGTGCCAGCAGCAGAGGACAGGGGGCGGGGGAGCAGTACTTC | TRBV9 | 14 | TRBD1 | TRBJ2-7 | once
CASSLQGISYEQYF | TGTGCCAGCAGTTTACAGGGCATCTCCTACGAGCAGTACTTC | TRBV28 | 14 | . | TRBJ2-7 | .
CASIYETGSSYNEQFF | TGTGCCAGCATATACGAGACAGGGAGCTCCTACAATGAGCAGTTCTTC | TRBV2 | 16 | TRBD1 | TRBJ2-1 | .
CASSGRDRDYGYTF | TGTGCCAGCAGTGGCCGGGACAGAGACTATGGCTACACCTTC | TRBV25-1 | 14 | TRBD1 | TRBJ1-2 | .
CASSQGELNEKLFF | TGCGCCAGCAGCCAGGGTGAGCTTAATGAAAAACTGTTTTTT | TRBV5-1 | 14 | . | TRBJ1-4 | .
CASSQYSSSGGRADTQYF | TGCGCCAGCAGCCAATACTCTTCTAGCGGGGGGCGGGCAGATACGCAGTATTTT | TRBV4-1 | 18 | TRBD2 | TRBJ2-3 | .
CATSRRGFGEKLFF | TGTGCCACCAGCAGGAGGGGGTTCGGGGAAAAACTGTTTTTT | TRBV15 | 14 | . | TRBJ1-4 | .
CASSPRVSRPQPQHF | TGTGCCAGCAGTCCCCGGGTCAGCCGTCCGCAGCCCCAGCATTTT | TRBV2 | 15 | . | TRBJ1-5 | .
CASSLTGDPGANVLTF | TGTGCCAGCAGCTTGACAGGGGATCCTGGGGCCAACGTCCTGACTTTC | TRBV7-3 | 16 | TRBD1 | TRBJ2-6 | .
CASSLDRAVTDTQYF | TGTGCCAGCAGCTTGGACAGGGCGGTGACAGATACGCAGTATTTT | TRBV5-4 | 15 | . | TRBJ2-3 | .
CASSYRAGANSGANVLTF | TGTGCCAGCAGTTACCGGGCAGGGGCGAACTCTGGGGCCAACGTCCTGACTTTC | TRBV6-2/TRBV6-3 | 18 | . | TRBJ2-6 | .
CASSQARGKLFF | TGTGCCAGCAGCCAAGCCCGCGGAAAACTGTTTTTT | TRBV3-1/TRBV3-2 | 12 | . | TRBJ1-4 | .
CASRPTSGRSTDTQYF | TGTGCCAGCAGGCCAACTAGCGGGAGGTCCACAGATACGCAGTATTTT | TRBV7-2 | 16 | TRBD2 | TRBJ2-3 | once
CASSMGQRWGDTQYF | TGTGCCAGTAGTATGGGACAGCGATGGGGAGATACGCAGTATTTT | TRBV19 | 15 | TRBD1 | TRBJ2-3 | .
CASSQWGGPSNEQFF | TGTGCCAGCAGCCAATGGGGAGGGCCATCAAATGAGCAGTTCTTC | TRBV3-1/TRBV3-2 | 15 | TRBD2 | TRBJ2-1 | .
CASSLGGGSSYNEQFF | TGCGCCAGCAGCTTGGGAGGGGGCAGCTCCTACAATGAGCAGTTCTTC | TRBV5-1 | 16 | TRBD1 | TRBJ2-1 | .